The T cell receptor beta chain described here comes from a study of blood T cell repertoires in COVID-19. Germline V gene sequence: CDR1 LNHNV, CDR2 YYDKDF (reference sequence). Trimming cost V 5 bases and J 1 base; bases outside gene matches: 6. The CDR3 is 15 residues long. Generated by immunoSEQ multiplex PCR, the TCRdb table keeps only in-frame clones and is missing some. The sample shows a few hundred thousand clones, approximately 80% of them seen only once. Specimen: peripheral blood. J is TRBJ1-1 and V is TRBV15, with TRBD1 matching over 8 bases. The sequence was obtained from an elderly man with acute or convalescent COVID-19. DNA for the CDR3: TGTGCCACCAGCGGCGGGACAGGTGGGAACACTGAAGCTTTCTTT. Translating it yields CATSGGTGGNTEAFF.